This T cell receptor beta chain emerged from a study of shared clonotypes between healthy human individuals (TCRdb year 2020). Context from the whole study: The cohort included a few men and a couple of women between 18 and 49 years of age. For each donor, three plates each were used for CD4 naive and CD4 memory, two plates were used for CD8 naive, and one plate was used for CD8 memory. Libraries were prepared and TCR repertoires were sequenced by different laboratories using diverse techniques, in order to increase sequencing depth and limit assay-specific biases. Per donor, leukapheresis produced somewhere between about 0.8 and 9 billion PBMCs. To estimate repertoire size and how much clonotype sharing occurs between individuals, the study deeply sequenced the blood TCR repertoires of a handful of healthy adults.

CD8 naive samples were obtained by positive selection for CCR7 among CD45RO-negative cells, yielding a CD45RA+CCR7+ population from which TemRA cells were excluded. The donors were healthy, HIV-negative adults with no recently reported acute infections or vaccinations. All donors were Caucasian adults living in Nashville, Tennessee, USA. After blood collection by leukapheresis, PBMCs were isolated using Ficoll-Histopaque density gradient centrifugation and then cryopreserved in the vapor phase of liquid nitrogen. Purity and quantity of every magnetically sorted T cell population were checked by analytical flow cytometry. Genomic DNA was isolated from every sorted fraction and measured by UV absorbance on a Nanodrop 2000c. Overall results and qualifications from the work: Sampling was restricted to blood, and TCR repertoires in tissue are likely to differ from TCR repertoires in blood. Pairwise subsampling led to the expectation that sequencing depth would affect the degree of clonotype sharing among donors. Naive subsets generally had larger estimated clonotype richness than memory subsets did. Across a handful of donors, approximately 5% of naive CD4, around 3.3% of naive CD8, roughly 2.3% of memory CD4, and 0.4% to 0.45% of memory CD8 clonotypes were shared. Incomplete sequencing was indicated by rarefaction of sorted-subset datasets, despite the large sequencing depth. Compared with non-shared clonotypes, clonotypes shared by all four sorted-subset donors had higher generation probabilities. The small number of donors limited the genetic and exposure-history diversity represented.

About this clone: Its antigen remains unidentified. Base quality data are lacking; no much larger clone is found one base away.

Using the deep immunoSEQ assay, multiplex PCR amplified TCR CDR3 regions from genomic DNA. Extracted genomic DNA from each cell subset was spread evenly across all wells of several immunoSEQ 96-well plates, with each plate serving as a replicate. Each replicate PCR for sorted subsets received around 0.2 ug genomic DNA, equal to some 32,000 T cell genomes. Purified libraries were quantified with a Qubit 3.0 fluorometer, sized on a Bioanalyzer 2100, and re-quantified with the KAPA Library Quantification kit. A separate single-read 150-cycle Illumina NextSeq 550 flow cell was used to sequence each immunoSEQ 96-well plate. In the authors' own workflow: Because only junctional sequences without quality scores were contained in the immunoSEQ output, filtering matching that applied to full-length reads could not be performed. Sequences were annotated with PyIR, a Python wrapper for IgBLAST v1.9, using IMGT germline references to assign V/J genes and CDR3. Reads were filtered out if the reads had weak V/J assignments (E-value above 1e-6), no CDR3, stop codons, out-of-frame junctions, or ambiguous translated residues. V3J clonotypes were defined as sequences sharing the same inferred V gene, J gene, and CDR3 amino acid sequence. Percentage overlap between repertoires was calculated by dividing the number of shared unique clonotypes by the size of the smaller repertoire. RTK rarefaction, the Chao1 estimator, and Recon v2.1 estimates of unobserved clonotypes were used to assess repertoire richness. Generation probabilities for all TCRbeta clonotypes obtained by the gDNA method from a handful of donors were computed using OLGA. The table was pulled from immuneACCESS by TCRdb, which kept in-frame rearrangements only. Such tables lose some clones; where checked, under half of the loss comes from unresolved V genes, and the rest has no known cause. V, J and clone size reflect that table, while D and trimming were determined from the DNA. This sample gives 550,000 to 650,000 clones in total; around 96% of them show up just once. The ten largest clones represent around 0.1% of the sample.

The sequence came from a woman younger than 45 in good health. Sequencing was performed on naive CD8+ T cells sorted from blood. The sample's cell subset or site label, decoded: CD45RA+CCR7+.

The DNA is TGTGCCAGCGGGGCCCCAACTAGCGGGAAAGTGGGGGAGCAGTACTTC. This encodes CASGAPTSGKVGEQYF. The rearranged chain carries TRBV2 and TRBJ2-7, and TRBD2 aligns with 10 junction nucleotides. From its cysteine to its phenylalanine, the CDR3 spans 16 amino acids. Only CDR3 DNA remains: 48 bases, in frame from the first base. Trimming leaves V shorter by 8 bases and J shorter by 7 bases, with the junction holding 17 bases beyond the gene matches. Looking up the germline V gene yields CDR1 SNHLY and CDR2 FYNNEI.